This T cell receptor (beta chain) was found in a study of cytomegalovirus exposure and HLA in healthy donors. The study's findings and limits: V- and J-gene trimming in TCR beta was tied to a missense DCLRE1C variant by an analysis performed later.

This CDR3 spans 14 amino acids. From germline, CDR1 is MDHEN and CDR2 SYDVKM. V was cut by 6 bases and J by 3 bases, with 12 bases left in between. Vbeta (60) and Jbeta (13) primers were used in the PCR. In the original analysis: Later work found 74 million or so unique TCR beta chains, with approximately 12 million shared. Clones were read by immunoSEQ multiplex PCR, and TCRdb kept only the in-frame ones, dropping some. That table gives V, J and clone size, and the DNA gave D and trimming. The sample yields 94,000 or so clones, about two thirds seen once. Concerning this clone itself: Antigen: not known.

The sample taken for sequencing was PBMCs. The J gene is TRBJ1-5, the V gene TRBV28, with D possibly matching TRBD1 (6 bases). The clonotype originates from a man aged 60 to 69 in good health and CMV-seronegative. CDR3 nucleotide sequence: TGTGCCAGCAGCCCATACAGGGTCAATCAGCCCCAGCATTTT. Translating gives CASSPYRVNQPQHF.